This T cell receptor (beta chain) was recorded in a study of cytomegalovirus exposure and HLA in healthy donors. Looking at the study overall: Earlier findings included more than 95 million unique TCR beta sequences obtained from about 180 million T cells. Among the approximately 400 donors who were genotyped, about 80% fell in the genetic ancestry cluster that is associated with self-reported Caucasian donors. Overall study findings and caveats: It was in a later analysis that TCR association rates were seen to vary by HLA locus, highest for DRB1 and lowest for HLA-C. Among TCR beta chains, those listed as cytomegalovirus-associated numbered about 160.

After removal of 3 bases from V and 7 bases from J, the junction contained 8 bases not matched to a gene. This CDR3 comprises 14 residues. Germline values: CDR1 GTSNPN, CDR2 SVGIG (reference sequence). The PCR had 60 Vbeta and 13 Jbeta primers. Clones were sequenced by immunoSEQ multiplex PCR, and TCRdb holds only the in-frame ones, with some missing. The listing records 55,000 to 70,000 clones. On this clone: The antigen is not known.

This sequence originates from a female donor in good health and CMV-seropositive. This rearrangement joins TRBV30 to TRBJ1-5; 8 nucleotides match TRBD1. Material: PBMCs. CDR3 in DNA: TGTGCCTGGAGCACAGGGGGTCTGTGGCAGCCCCAGCATTTT. This translates into CAWSTGGLWQPQHF.